This is a list of T cell receptor beta chains from one sample in a study of response to subunit inactivated influenza vaccine. Each CDR3 protein gets one entry after TCRdb re-called the RT-PCR reads with MiXCR. Of roughly 500,000 distinct CDR3 sequences detected, about 15% appear once; the ten largest clones hold 3% to 3.5%. Material: CD4+ T cells sorted from PBMCs, obtained 23 to 25 months after vaccination. The origin of the receptors is a man aged 50-75 years who received an inactivated influenza vaccine. Each CDR3 is given with its conserved first and last residue. A D gene is named only where the DNA matches it firmly. Rows give clone size only sometimes, using once, few, many, or a class for an expanded clone.

j_call | clone_size | d_call | v_call | cdr3_nt | cdr3_aa
TRBJ1-1 | . | . | TRBV7-9 | TGTGCCAGCGGGCAGATGGGCGGCACTGAAGCTTTCTTT | CASGQMGGTEAFF
TRBJ2-2 | many | . | TRBV10-3 | TGTGCCATCAGCCTTGGAGCGGGTGTGAACACCGGGGAGCTGTTTTTT | CAISLGAGVNTGELFF
TRBJ1-6 | . | TRBD1 | TRBV4-2 | TGTGCCAGCAAGGGGGCCGGGGGCTGGAAGGAACCCCTCCACTTT | CASKGAGGWKEPLHF
TRBJ1-6 | . | TRBD1 | TRBV20-1 | TGCAGTGCAACCGGGACAGGGGGAATTCCCCTCCACTTT | CSATGTGGIPLHF
TRBJ2-2 | . | TRBD2 | TRBV9 | TGTGCCAGCAGCGTAGCTACGGGCGGGAGGGCTGTCGGGGAGCTGTTTTTT | CASSVATGGRAVGELFF
TRBJ2-1 | many | TRBD1 | TRBV6-2/TRBV6-3 | TGTGCCAGCAACCGGGACAGGGCCATTTCGGGTGTCTATGAGCAGTTCTTC | CASNRDRAISGVYEQFF
TRBJ2-1 | few | . | TRBV20-1 | TGCAGTGCTAGAGATGTCCGGGCGACTGAGCAGTTCTTC | CSARDVRATEQFF
TRBJ1-6 | few | TRBD1 | TRBV4-3 | TGCGCCAGCAGCCAAGAGACAGGGGGCGGCTCACCCCTCCACTTT | CASSQETGGGSPLHF
TRBJ2-2 | few | TRBD1 | TRBV18 | TGTGCCAGCTCACCAAGGAGACAGGGGGCGACGGGGGAGCTGTTTTTT | CASSPRRQGATGELFF
TRBJ2-7 | . | TRBD2 | TRBV14 | TGTGCCAGCAGCCCGTTTGGAGGGCGGGAGAGGGGCAATGAGCAGTACTTC | CASSPFGGRERGNEQYF
TRBJ1-2 | few | . | TRBV29-1 | TGCAGCGTTGAAGTGGGGAATGGCTACACCTTC | CSVEVGNGYTF
TRBJ2-1 | many | TRBD2 | TRBV11-2 | TGTGCCAGCAGCGACTATCTAGCGGGAGCCTACAATGAGCAGTTCTTC | CASSDYLAGAYNEQFF
TRBJ2-7 | . | . | TRBV10-2 | TGCGCCAGCGCCCAATCCCGGGACTTCCAGTACTTC | CASAQSRDFQYF
TRBJ2-5 | . | . | TRBV7-9 | TGTGCCAGCATTAGGGTTTCGGAGTTGGAGACCCAGTACTTC | CASIRVSELETQYF
TRBJ1-4 | . | . | TRBV5-1 | TGCGCCAGCAGCGAAACTGCAACTAATGAAAAACTGTTTTTT | CASSETATNEKLFF
TRBJ2-2 | . | TRBD2 | TRBV7-2 | TGTGCCAGCAGCTTAGGACTAGCGGGGGCCTACACCGGGGAGCTGTTTTTT | CASSLGLAGAYTGELFF
TRBJ2-3 | . | . | TRBV4-3 | TGCGCCAGCAGCCAAGATAGGCTAGCGTCGCAGTATTTT | CASSQDRLASQYF
TRBJ2-3 | few | . | TRBV10-1 | TGCGCCAGCAGTCTTCGGGACACAGATACGCAGTATTTT | CASSLRDTDTQYF
TRBJ2-3 | . | TRBD1 | TRBV4-1 | TGCGCCAGCAGCCAAGGGGACAGGGGTTATACGCAGTATTTT | CASSQGDRGYTQYF
TRBJ2-3 | few | TRBD2 | TRBV29-1 | TGCAGCGTCCCCCGGACTAGCGGGACTAGCACAGATACGCAGTATTTT | CSVPRTSGTSTDTQYF
TRBJ1-1 | few | TRBD1 | TRBV10-2 | TGCGCCAGCAGTAGGCTCGACAGGGGGTTTTTGGCTGAAGCTTTCTTT | CASSRLDRGFLAEAFF
TRBJ2-1 | few | TRBD2 | TRBV12-3/TRBV12-4 | TGTGCCAGTTTCGGGGGGTCGAGCTCCTACAATGAGCAGTTCTTC | CASFGGSSSYNEQFF
TRBJ2-1 | few | . | TRBV10-3 | TGTGCCATCAGTGAGTCGTTCAATGAGCAGTTCTTC | CAISESFNEQFF
TRBJ1-2 | few | . | TRBV6-2/TRBV6-3 | TGTGCCAGCAGTTACATGGGACAAAGCTATGGCTACACCTTC | CASSYMGQSYGYTF
TRBJ2-7 | few | TRBD2 | TRBV28 | TGTGCCAGCAGCCGCTACCGGGGGGGTAGCGAGCAGTACTTC | CASSRYRGGSEQYF
TRBJ1-6 | . | . | TRBV25-1 | TGTGCCAGCAGTGGGAGTGAAAGGAGTTCACCCCTCCACTTT | CASSGSERSSPLHF
TRBJ2-2 | . | TRBD2 | TRBV7-9 | TGTGCCAGCACCGAGCGGGAGACCGGGGAGCTGTTTTTT | CASTERETGELFF
TRBJ2-7 | . | TRBD2 | TRBV3-1 | TGTGCCAGCAGCTCATATAGCGGGGGGTCCTACGAGCAGTACTTC | CASSSYSGGSYEQYF
TRBJ2-7 | many | . | TRBV27 | TGTGCCAGCAGTTTATCGGCCCTGGCCCGGGAGCAGTACTTC | CASSLSALAREQYF
TRBJ2-1 | . | . | TRBV2 | TGTGCCAGCAGTGATGGGGGTGGTGAGCAGTTCTTC | CASSDGGGEQFF
TRBJ2-7 | . | . | TRBV6-1 | TGTGCCAGCAGTCCCCGTGGACCGCCGAGCTCCTACGAGCAGTACTTC | CASSPRGPPSSYEQYF
TRBJ2-2 | few | . | TRBV10-3 | TGTGCCATGGGACCCCCGAACACCGGGGAGCTGTTTTTT | CAMGPPNTGELFF
TRBJ2-2 | . | TRBD1 | TRBV10-3 | TGTGCCATCAGTGACAGACAGGGGGACAACACCGGGGAGCTGTTTTTT | CAISDRQGDNTGELFF
TRBJ1-2 | few | . | TRBV9 | TGTGCCAGCAGAGGCGGGGAGGGGCAGGGTCGTGGCTACACCTTC | CASRGGEGQGRGYTF
TRBJ2-5 | many | TRBD2 | TRBV20-1 | TGCAGTGCTCTAGGACTAGATAGCCAAGAGACCCAGTACTTC | CSALGLDSQETQYF
TRBJ2-3 | . | TRBD2 | TRBV4-3 | TGCGCCAGCAGCCGGGCGGGGGAAATCACAGATACGCAGTATTTT | CASSRAGEITDTQYF
TRBJ2-1 | . | . | TRBV29-1 | TGCAGCGGGCGCTCCTACAATGAGCAGTTCTTC | CSGRSYNEQFF
TRBJ2-5 | few | . | TRBV7-2 | TGTGCCAGCAGCTTAACGCGACTCCTTCCCCAGTACTTC | CASSLTRLLPQYF
TRBJ2-7 | few | TRBD1 | TRBV29-1 | TGCAGCATTATGGGACAGGGCAATCCCTACGAGCAGTACTTC | CSIMGQGNPYEQYF
TRBJ2-1 | few | . | TRBV7-3 | TGTGCCAGCAGCACTGCGAATGAGCAGTTCTTC | CASSTANEQFF
TRBJ2-7 | few | . | TRBV11-2 | TGTGCCAGCAGCTCTACGATCCCCGGGACGCCTCCCTACGAGCAGTACTTC | CASSSTIPGTPPYEQYF
TRBJ2-3 | many | . | TRBV7-2 | TGTGCCAGCAGCTTCACCCCAGGGGCAGATACGCAGTATTTT | CASSFTPGADTQYF
TRBJ2-7 | . | . | TRBV20-1 | TGCAGTGCTAGAGCACCGATCAGGGGTTCCTACGAGCAGTACTTC | CSARAPIRGSYEQYF
TRBJ2-7 | many | TRBD1 | TRBV6-1 | TGTGCCAGCAGTGAAGTGGGAGGACAGGGGTCGGTGTACGAGCAGTACTTC | CASSEVGGQGSVYEQYF
TRBJ2-2 | few | . | TRBV7-8 | TGTGCCAGCAACTTAGCAGGGAACACCGGGGAGCTGTTTTTT | CASNLAGNTGELFF
TRBJ2-3 | . | . | TRBV5-1 | TGCGCCAGCAGCTATGGGCCCACTACTGCCACAGATACGCAGTATTTT | CASSYGPTTATDTQYF
TRBJ2-7 | few | TRBD2 | TRBV28 | TGTGCCAGCACGGGAGGGGCCTCCTACGAGCAGTACTTC | CASTGGASYEQYF
TRBJ1-5 | many | . | TRBV2 | TGTGCCAGCACTTTGGCTGCCCGGTTTGATGATCCCCAGCATTTT | CASTLAARFDDPQHF
TRBJ1-1 | many | . | TRBV3-1 | TGTGCCAGCAGCCAAGTTCCTGGGAACACTGAAGCTTTCTTT | CASSQVPGNTEAFF
TRBJ2-3 | . | TRBD1 | TRBV20-1 | TGCAGTGCTAACCCCCCGACAGGGATGGCAGATACGCAGTATTTT | CSANPPTGMADTQYF
TRBJ2-1 | many | . | TRBV12-3/TRBV12-4 | TGTGCCAGCAGTCCCGCTGGTGAGCAGTTCTTC | CASSPAGEQFF
TRBJ2-3 | . | . | TRBV5-5 | TGTGCCAGCAGCAGCAGCACCCTTCGCGCCGATACGCAGTATTTT | CASSSSTLRADTQYF